The next 5 T cell receptor beta chains were all read from a single sample in a study of tissue T cells after allogeneic stem cell transplantation. Time point in this sample: mouse harvest day 7 after allogeneic transplant. Mouse grafts combined 10^7 T-cell-depleted bone marrow cells with 10^6 splenic CD5+ T cells. TCRdb's table, derived via immunoSEQ multiplex PCR, lists solely in-frame clones and lacks some. Of 2,200 or so clones listed, about three fifths were seen once; the top ten hold less than 20%. Sample: liver tissue. These receptor sequences come from a female BALB/c mouse given C57BL/6 T cells with graft-versus-host disease after an allogeneic hematopoietic cell transplant.

As regards this clone: The gene symbols are mouse symbols. Sequencing ends 1 residue short of the CDR3 end; the germline J gene provides the rest. The V call is TRBV26, the J call TRBJ2-1; maybe TRBD1 (6 bases). CDR3 length: 14 residues. Per the germline V gene, CDR1 is KGHPV and CDR2 is FQNQEV (reference sequence). Trimming shortened V by 4 bases and J by 3 bases, and 10 bases separated the two germline ends. The CDR3 protein is CASSPQGSYAEQFF. The CDR3 DNA, read in part, is TGTGCCAGCAGTCCGCAGGGGTCCTATGCTGAGCAGTTC.

Note on this clone: Gene names follow the mouse nomenclature. The CDR3 end lies 1 residue beyond the end of the read and is filled in from the germline J gene. The chain has TRBV13-2 and TRBJ2-5; 11 bases fit TRBD2. V was clipped by 3 bases and J by 0 bases; unmatched bases: 3. This CDR3 region has 16 residues. Germline V gene data show CDR1 as NNHNN and CDR2 as SYGAGS (reference sequence). The CDR3 loop reads CASGGGLGVNQDTQYF. Partial CDR3 DNA: TGTGCCAGCGGTGGGGGACTGGGGGTTAACCAAGACACCCAGTAC.

This clone was seen more than once but under ten times. Germline and genes: mouse. The read terminates 1 residue before the CDR3 end, so the remaining end is supplied by the germline J gene. The gene calls are TRBV13-3 and TRBJ1-2, with D hard to call. The CDR3 is 12 amino acids. Looked up from germline, CDR1 is NNHDY and CDR2 is SYVADS. V was clipped by 1 base and J by 2 bases, with 3 bases between them. CDR3 bases read: TGTGCCAGCAGTGATCACAACTCCGACTACACC. Translating it yields CASSDHNSDYT. The complete CDR3 reads CASSDHNSDYTF.

With respect to this clone: The gene names here belong to mouse. The CDR3 extends 1 residue past the end of the read, so its final part is completed from the germline J gene. This chain joins TRBV12-1 and TRBJ2-3; possible D gene TRBD1, 6 bases. Germline CDR1 and CDR2: SGHSN and HYEKVE. V lost 0 bases and J lost 3, with 9 bases in between. The CDR3 totals 14 residues. Partial CDR3 DNA: TGTGCCAGCTCTCTCCGGGACAAGGCAGAAACGCTGTAT. It is translated as CASSLRDKAETLY. The entire CDR3 protein reads CASSLRDKAETLYF.

Comment on this clone: Gene names refer to mouse genes. The read terminates 1 residue before the CDR3 end, so the remaining end is supplied by the germline J gene. The chain is built from TRBV16 and TRBJ2-2, with 12 bases matching TRBD2. Germline CDR1 and CDR2: SGHSA and FRNQAP. CDR3 length: 16 amino acids. V lost 1 base, J lost 6 bases, and 3 bases stayed unmatched. The sequenced CDR3 bases are TGTGCAAGCAGCTTAGGGGGACTGGGGGGCCCCGGGCAGCTCTAC. It encodes CASSLGGLGGPGQLY. The entire CDR3 protein reads CASSLGGLGGPGQLYF.